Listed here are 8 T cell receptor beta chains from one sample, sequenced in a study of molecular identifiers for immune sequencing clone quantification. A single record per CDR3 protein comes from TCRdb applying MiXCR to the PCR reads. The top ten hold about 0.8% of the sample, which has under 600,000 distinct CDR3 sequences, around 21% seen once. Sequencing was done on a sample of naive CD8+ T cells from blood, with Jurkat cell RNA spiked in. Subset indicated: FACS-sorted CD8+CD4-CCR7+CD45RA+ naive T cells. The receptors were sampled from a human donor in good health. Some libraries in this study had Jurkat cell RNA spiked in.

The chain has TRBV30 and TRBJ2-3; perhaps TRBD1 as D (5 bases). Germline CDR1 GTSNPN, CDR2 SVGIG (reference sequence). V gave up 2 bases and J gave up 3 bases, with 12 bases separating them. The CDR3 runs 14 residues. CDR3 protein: CAWSPGRGTDTQYF. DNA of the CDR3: TGTGCCTGGAGTCCAGGGCGTGGGACAGATACGCAGTATTTT.

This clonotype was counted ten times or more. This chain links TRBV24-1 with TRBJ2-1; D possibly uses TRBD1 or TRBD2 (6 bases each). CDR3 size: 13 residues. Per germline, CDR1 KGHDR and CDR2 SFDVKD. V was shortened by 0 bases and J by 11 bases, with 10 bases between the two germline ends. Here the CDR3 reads CATSDLSGGQQFF. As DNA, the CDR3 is TGTGCCACCAGTGATTTGTCCGGGGGCCAGCAGTTCTTC.

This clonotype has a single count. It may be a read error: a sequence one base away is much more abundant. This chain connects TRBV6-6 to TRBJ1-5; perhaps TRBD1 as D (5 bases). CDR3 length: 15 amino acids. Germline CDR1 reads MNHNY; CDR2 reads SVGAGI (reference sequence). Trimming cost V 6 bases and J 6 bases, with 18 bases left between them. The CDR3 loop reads CASRATAGGGQPQHF. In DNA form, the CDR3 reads TGTGCCAGCAGAGCTACTGCTGGGGGAGGTCAGCCCCAGCATTTT.

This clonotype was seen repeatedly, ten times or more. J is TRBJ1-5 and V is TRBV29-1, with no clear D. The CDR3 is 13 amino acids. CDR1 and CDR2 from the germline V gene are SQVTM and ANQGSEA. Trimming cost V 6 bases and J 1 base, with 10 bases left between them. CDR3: CSVAPGSNQPQHF. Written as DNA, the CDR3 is TGCAGCGTGGCCCCCGGGAGCAATCAGCCCCAGCATTTT.

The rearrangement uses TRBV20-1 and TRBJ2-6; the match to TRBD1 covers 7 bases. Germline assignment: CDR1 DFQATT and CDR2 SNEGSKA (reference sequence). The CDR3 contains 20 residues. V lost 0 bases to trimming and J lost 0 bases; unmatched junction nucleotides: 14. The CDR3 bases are TGCAGTGCTAGAGATGGGGACAGTGTGGTCCCACTCTCTGGGGCCAACGTCCTGACTTTC. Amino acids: CSARDGDSVVPLSGANVLTF.

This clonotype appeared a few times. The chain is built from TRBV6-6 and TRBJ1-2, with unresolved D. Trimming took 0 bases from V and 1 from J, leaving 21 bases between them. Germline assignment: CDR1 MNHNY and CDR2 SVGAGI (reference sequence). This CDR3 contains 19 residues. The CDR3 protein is CASSYSTSYTEPFNYGYTF. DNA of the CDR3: TGTGCCAGCAGTTACTCGACTAGTTATACCGAACCTTTTAACTATGGCTACACCTTC.

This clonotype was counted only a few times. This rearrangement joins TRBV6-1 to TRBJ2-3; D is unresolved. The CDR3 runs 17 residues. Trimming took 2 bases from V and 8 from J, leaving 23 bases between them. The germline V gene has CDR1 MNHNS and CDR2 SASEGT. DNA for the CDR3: TGTGCCAGCAGTGAATGGGCCGGACCGCCAGCATCAGGTACGCAGTATTTT. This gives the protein CASSEWAGPPASGTQYF.

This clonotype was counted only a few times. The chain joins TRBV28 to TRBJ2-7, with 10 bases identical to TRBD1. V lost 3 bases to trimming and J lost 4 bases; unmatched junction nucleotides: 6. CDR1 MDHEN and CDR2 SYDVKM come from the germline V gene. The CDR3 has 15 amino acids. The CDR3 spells CASSFLPGQGYEQYF. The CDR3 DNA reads TGTGCCAGCAGTTTTCTTCCGGGACAGGGGTACGAGCAGTACTTC.